These 25 T cell receptor beta chains were sequenced from one sample in a study of shared clonotypes between healthy human individuals. CD45RO-negative, CCR7-positively selected cells formed the naive CD8 fraction, excluding terminally differentiated effector memory CD45RA+ cells. Sequencing used immunoSEQ multiplex PCR; TCRdb keeps in-frame clones, though not all of them. The table has around 1.9 million clones, 90% to 95% seen once; the top ten hold around 1.7%. Sequencing used naive CD8+ T cells from PBMCs. The receptor source for this set is a man aged 18 to 30 in good health. Some clones in this sample may be carry-over from other donors' samples.

This clone appeared a few times. The chain has TRBV18 and TRBJ1-1; no firm D call. The germline CDR1 and CDR2 sequences are KGHSH and LQKENI. The CDR3 totals 12 residues. Trimming left V 6 bases short and J 1 base short, with 6 bases between. The chain's CDR3 is CASSVGNTEAFF. The DNA for the CDR3 is TGTGCCAGCTCCGTCGGGAACACTGAAGCTTTCTTT.

This chain uses TRBV21-1 with TRBJ2-7; the DNA was not compared with TRBD2, the D call given in the table. TRBV21-1 is reported as a pseudogene. There are 9 residues in the CDR3. The CDR3 loop is CAYGVKQYF. As DNA, the CDR3 is TGTGCCTACGGGGTTAAGCAGTACTTC.

V gene TRBV27 combines with J gene TRBJ1-1; tentative D call: TRBD1 (5 bases). Per germline, CDR1 MNHEY and CDR2 SMNVEV (reference sequence). The CDR3 loop spans 14 amino acids. Trimming took off 3 bases at V and 6 bases at J, with 14 bases between the two ends. The CDR3 nucleotides read TGTGCCAGCAGTTTCGGGGGGATCGGAGCTGAAGCTTTCTTT. This gives the protein CASSFGGIGAEAFF.

This chain uses TRBV27 with TRBJ2-2; TRBD2 aligns across 11 bases. V lost 3 bases to trimming and J lost 8 bases; unmatched junction nucleotides: 5. Germline V lookup: CDR1 MNHEY, CDR2 SMNVEV (reference sequence). The CDR3 runs 15 residues. CDR3 in DNA: TGTGCCAGCAGTTTTCTAGCGGGAGGTTCGGGGGAGCTGTTTTTT. It yields the protein CASSFLAGGSGELFF.

The chain links TRBV11-2 to TRBJ2-7; tentatively, D is TRBD1 (5 bases). From germline, CDR1 is SGHAT and CDR2 FQNNGV. The CDR3 consists of 15 residues. Trimming shortened V by 10 bases and J by 3 bases, and 22 bases separated the two germline ends. As DNA, the CDR3 is TGTGCCACCATTTCGGTCCAGCAGGGCGGCTACGAGCAGTACTTC. Translated, it gives CATISVQQGGYEQYF.

The chain carries TRBV13 and TRBJ1-2; the D is unclear. The CDR3 has 13 amino acids. The germline gives CDR1 PRHDT, CDR2 FYEKMQ (reference sequence). V was shortened by 5 bases and J by 3 bases, with 10 bases between the two germline ends. The CDR3 bases are TGTGCCAGCAGCCTCGAGGGATACTATGGCTACACCTTC. Its protein product is CASSLEGYYGYTF.

This chain connects TRBV9 to TRBJ2-2, with TRBD2 matching over 7 bases. Germline V CDR1 and CDR2: SGDLS, YYNGEE. Germline trimming cut 0 bases from V and 4 bases from J; bases unmatched to any gene: 6. The length of the CDR3 is 16 residues. The CDR3 DNA reads TGTGCCAGCAGCGTAGATGCGGGAGTCGGCACCGGGGAGCTGTTTTTT. Residues: CASSVDAGVGTGELFF.

This clone has a single count. The CDR3 reads CAWSLQGANGYTF. The CDR3 region has the DNA TGTGCCTGGAGCCTACAGGGGGCTAATGGCTACACCTTC. The chain recombines TRBV30 with TRBJ1-2, with 9 bases matching TRBD1. This CDR3 contains 13 residues. Germline CDR1 reads GTSNPN; CDR2 reads SVGIG (reference sequence). V lost 3 bases and J lost 6; bases outside the gene matches: 5.

This chain connects TRBV7-2 to TRBJ2-7; D is possibly TRBD1 or TRBD2 (5 bases each). CDR1 SGHTA and CDR2 FQGNSA come from the germline V gene. V shed 7 bases and J shed 4 bases, with 14 bases lying between them. This CDR3 is built from 13 residues. CDR3 sequence reads: CASIGDPQYEQYF. The CDR3 DNA is TGTGCCAGCATCGGGGACCCCCAGTACGAGCAGTACTTC.

V and J are TRBV6-6 and TRBJ1-1; D is undetermined. The germline V gene has CDR1 MNHNY and CDR2 SVGAGI (reference sequence). This CDR3 comprises 14 residues. With 0 bases removed from V and 4 bases from J, the gap between germline ends came to 9 bases. The CDR3: CASSYSQSFTEAFF. CDR3 coding DNA: TGTGCCAGCAGTTACTCTCAGAGCTTCACTGAAGCTTTCTTT.

With regard to this clone: Other nucleotide sequences in the sample specify the same CDR3. The genes are TRBV2 and TRBJ2-3; D gene uncertain. Germline V gene sequence: CDR1 SNHLY, CDR2 FYNNEI. V was clipped by 6 bases and J by 4 bases, with 2 bases between them. The CDR3 consists of 10 residues. CDR3: CASRADTQYF. The CDR3 DNA reads TGTGCCAGCAGGGCAGATACGCAGTATTTT.

V usage is TRBV5-8 and J usage is TRBJ1-5; TRBD1 is a possible D gene (6 bases). The CDR3 length is 15 residues. V was clipped by 1 base and J by 5 bases, with 13 bases between them. CDR1 is SGHTS, CDR2 YDEGEE, per germline. This CDR3 is CASSLFSRGYQPQHF. CDR3 in DNA: TGTGCCAGCAGCTTGTTTTCCAGGGGTTATCAGCCCCAGCATTTT.

The V call is TRBV6-6, the J call TRBJ2-1; D is possibly TRBD1 or TRBD2 (6 bases each). There are 16 residues in the CDR3. Germline assignment: CDR1 MNHNY and CDR2 SVGAGI (reference sequence). The V end was cut by 0 bases, the J end by 6 bases, with 15 bases between. CDR3 sequence: CASSYSTSGGGNEQFF. CDR3 bases: TGTGCCAGCAGTTACTCGACTTCTGGAGGGGGCAATGAGCAGTTCTTC.

The chain combines TRBV5-8 with TRBJ1-1, with D uncertain. V lost 2 bases to trimming and J lost 1 base, with 3 bases between them. The CDR3 contains 12 residues. The V gene's germline CDR1 is SGHTS and CDR2 YDEGEE. The CDR3 DNA follows: TGTGCCAGCAGCTTCAGGAACACTGAAGCTTTCTTT. Residues: CASSFRNTEAFF.

The chain is built from TRBV6-1 and TRBJ1-5, with TRBD1 as a possible D gene (6 bases). V shed 0 bases and J shed 6 bases, with 15 bases lying between them. Germline V gene data show CDR1 as MNHNS and CDR2 as SASEGT. The CDR3 contains 16 residues. Written as DNA, the CDR3 is TGTGCCAGCAGTGAAGCCCGGCAGGGGTACGGTCAGCCCCAGCATTTT. Its translation is CASSEARQGYGQPQHF.

Comment on this clone: One end of the junction is discordant with germline, which a read error may explain. This chain links TRBV27 with TRBJ2-3; no definite D call. Germline CDR1 is MNHEY and CDR2 is SMNVEV (reference sequence). The CDR3 has 12 residues. CDR3 protein: CASSPRGQNACF. CDR3 DNA sequence: TGTGCCAGCAGTCCCCGCGGTCAAAACGCATGTTTT.

The V gene is TRBV21-1, the J gene TRBJ2-2; the D call TRBD2 from the table was never checked on the DNA. TRBV21-1 is a listed pseudogene. This CDR3 has 19 residues. The CDR3 nucleotides read TGTGCCAGCAGCAAAGCGCTTTTGGCTAGCGGGAGGAGCACCGGGGAGCTGTTTTTT. Its translation is CASSKALLASGRSTGELFF.

In its sample, this clone was seen once. The chain couples TRBV2 to TRBJ2-1, with TRBD2 matching over 14 bases. Germline loops: CDR1 SNHLY, CDR2 FYNNEI. The CDR3 is 15 amino acids. The trim removed 10 bases at V and 7 bases at J, leaving 9 bases unmatched. In DNA form, the CDR3 reads TGTGCCACCGGACTAGCGGGAGGCCCGCTAAATGAGCAGTTCTTC. Amino acid sequence: CATGLAGGPLNEQFF.

The chain couples TRBV27 to TRBJ1-2; D remains ambiguous. Germline CDR1 reads MNHEY; CDR2 reads SMNVEV (reference sequence). The CDR3 totals 15 residues. V lost 2 bases and J lost 5, with 15 bases in between. The DNA for the CDR3 is TGTGCCAGCAGTTTAACGCTGTTGGGCGGGTATGGCTACACCTTC. This encodes CASSLTLLGGYGYTF.

On this clone: The same CDR3 also results from other DNA sequences found in this sample. V is TRBV7-9 and J is TRBJ2-2, with D possibly being TRBD2 (5 bases). The CDR3 is 12 amino acids. V lost 5 bases, J lost 5 bases, and 6 bases lay in between. Germline-derived CDR1 and CDR2 are SEHNR and FQNEAQ (reference sequence). CDR3 loop: CASSGGTGELFF. The CDR3 nucleotides are TGTGCCAGCAGCGGAGGAACCGGGGAGCTGTTTTTT. Variable domain in full (rest from reference TRBV7-9 and TRBJ2-2): DTGVSQNPRHKITKRGQNVTFRCDPISEHNRLYWYRQTLGQGPEFLTYFQNEAQLEKSRLLSDRFSAERPKGSFSTLEIQRTEQGDSAMYLCASSGGTGELFFGEGSRLTVL.

J is TRBJ1-3 and V is TRBV9, with D unresolved. This CDR3 comprises 15 residues. V was clipped by 5 bases and J by 0 bases, with 12 bases between them. Per the germline V gene, CDR1 is SGDLS and CDR2 is YYNGEE. CDR3 protein: CASSFGVGSGNTIYF. CDR3 nucleotides: TGTGCCAGCAGTTTCGGGGTTGGCTCTGGAAACACCATATATTTT.

V gene TRBV7-2 combines with J gene TRBJ2-5; D may be TRBD1 or TRBD2 (5 bases each). CDR1 is SGHTA and CDR2 is FQGNSA in the germline V gene. The CDR3 has 15 amino acids. V lost 4 bases to trimming and J lost 1 base, with 13 bases between them. The CDR3 bases are TGTGCCAGCAGCTCCCGGGACGCTGCCCAAGAGACCCAGTACTTC. This translates into CASSSRDAAQETQYF.

V gene TRBV2 combines with J gene TRBJ2-4, with 8 bases aligning to TRBD1. CDR3 size: 17 residues. V trimming: 7 bases; J trimming: 0 bases; junction bases outside the gene matches: 11. Looked up from germline, CDR1 is SNHLY and CDR2 is FYNNEI. CDR3 sequence (DNA): TGTGCCAGCAAACCCAGGGGGCAGCGTTTAGCCAAAAACATTCAGTACTTC. Encoded protein: CASKPRGQRLAKNIQYF.

This clone occurred once. V usage is TRBV19 and J usage is TRBJ1-5; D gene unclear. Germline CDR1 and CDR2: LNHDA and SQIVND (reference sequence). The length of the CDR3 is 14 residues. V lost 3 bases, J lost 6 bases, and 12 bases lay in between. The CDR3 protein is CASSIMGGSQPQHF. The CDR3 nucleotides are TGTGCCAGTAGTATTATGGGAGGTTCTCAGCCCCAGCATTTT.

The J gene is TRBJ2-7, the V gene TRBV2; maybe TRBD2 (5 bases). CDR1 SNHLY and CDR2 FYNNEI come from the germline V gene. Trimming took off 2 bases at V and 2 bases at J, with 19 bases between the two ends. The CDR3 is made up of 17 amino acids. The CDR3 DNA sequence: TGTGCCAGCAGTGAATACGATAGGGCGGGTGACCCCTACGAGCAGTACTTC. The encoded protein is CASSEYDRAGDPYEQYF.